The rows below give T cell receptor beta chains drawn from one sample of a study of T cell responses to AZD1222 COVID-19 vaccine. The table came from immunoSEQ multiplex PCR; TCRdb's copy has only in-frame clones and leaves some out. Here the sample spans 150,000 to 200,000 clones, approximately 90% being singletons. The sample was peripheral blood, taken on day 0 of AZD1222 vaccination. Every receptor here comes from an adult in good health. CDR3s include the opening cysteine and the closing phenylalanine or tryptophan. D genes are given only for firm matches.

J gene,CDR3 length,V gene,D gene,CDR3 DNA,CDR3 protein
TRBJ2-3,14,TRBV7-2,NA,TGTGCCAGCAGCGCTACAATAAGCACAGATACGCAGTATTTT,CASSATISTDTQYF
TRBJ2-7,16,TRBV7-2,TRBD2,TGTGCCAGCAGCCCTACGGGAACCCGGGGGGACTACGAGCAGTACTTC,CASSPTGTRGDYEQYF
TRBJ1-2,19,TRBV3-1/TRBV3-2,TRBD1,TGTGCCAGCAGCCACCTCGCGGACAGGGCCCAATATCTTAACTATGGCTACACCTTC,CASSHLADRAQYLNYGYTF
TRBJ1-1,16,TRBV5-8,NA,TGTGCCAGCAGCTCCGGTTCGTGGGCGGGAGACACTGAAGCTTTCTTT,CASSSGSWAGDTEAFF
TRBJ2-5,13,TRBV7-3,NA,TGTGCCAGCAGCTCGGGACTTCAAGAGACCCAGTACTTC,CASSSGLQETQYF
TRBJ1-1,13,TRBV7-2,NA,TGTGCCAGCAGCTTCTCTCAGGACACTGAAGCTTTCTTT,CASSFSQDTEAFF
TRBJ2-7,14,TRBV2,NA,TGTGCCAGCAGTGCGAGAAAGGGGGACTACGAGCAGTACTTC,CASSARKGDYEQYF
TRBJ2-7,16,TRBV18,TRBD2,TGTGCCAGCTCAAGCTTCGGAGGGACTAGCGGCTACGAGCAGTACTTC,CASSSFGGTSGYEQYF
TRBJ1-2,14,TRBV6-6,NA,TGTGCCAGCAGTTACCGCCTCGACAGATATGGCTACACCTTC,CASSYRLDRYGYTF
TRBJ2-2,12,TRBV30,NA,TGTGCCTGGACCCCGAACACCGGGGAGCTGTTTTTT,CAWTPNTGELFF
TRBJ2-3,17,TRBV5-4,NA,TGTGCCAGCAGCTTGGGAGGTAGATCGGGTATGGCAGATACGCAGTATTTT,CASSLGGRSGMADTQYF